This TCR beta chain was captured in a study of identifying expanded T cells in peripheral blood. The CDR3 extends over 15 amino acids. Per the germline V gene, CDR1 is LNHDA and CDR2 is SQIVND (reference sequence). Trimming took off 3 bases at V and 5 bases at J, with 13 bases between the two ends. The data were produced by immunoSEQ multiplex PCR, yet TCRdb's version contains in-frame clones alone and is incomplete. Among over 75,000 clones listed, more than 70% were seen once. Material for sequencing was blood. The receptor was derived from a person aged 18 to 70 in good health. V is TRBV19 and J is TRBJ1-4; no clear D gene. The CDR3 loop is CASSMGEGPNEKLFF. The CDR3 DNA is TGTGCCAGTAGTATGGGCGAGGGCCCGAATGAAAAACTGTTTTTT.